Listed below are T cell receptor beta chains from one sample, sequenced in a study of T cell repertoires and HLA-DP antigens. No antigens are known for them. Profiled with immunoSEQ multiplex PCR; TCRdb holds only in-frame clones, not every one. The table lists around 90,000 clones, around nine tenths of them singletons. The sample was CD4+ T cells from PBMCs. These receptors came from a man aged 45-65 years in good health and CMV-seronegative. Both conserved end residues are part of each CDR3. Each record gives: clone size, J gene, D gene, V gene, CDR3 DNA, CDR3 protein. D genes are given only for firm matches. Where a row states a size, it is once, few, many or the class of an expanded clone; other rows omit it.

clone size: .; J gene: TRBJ1-2; D gene: .; V gene: TRBV19; CDR3 DNA: TGTGCCAGTAGTCGGGTCATCACAAGCTATGGCTACACCTTC; CDR3 protein: CASSRVITSYGYTF
clone size: .; J gene: TRBJ2-5; D gene: .; V gene: TRBV7-2; CDR3 DNA: TGTGCCAGCAGCTTAGCCAGAGCTAGTGGAGAGACCCAGTACTTC; CDR3 protein: CASSLARASGETQYF
clone size: .; J gene: TRBJ2-3; D gene: .; V gene: TRBV4-2; CDR3 DNA: TGTGCCAGCAGCCAGGGGTCCTCAGTACTCGGACCAGATACGCAGTATTTT; CDR3 protein: CASSQGSSVLGPDTQYF
clone size: .; J gene: TRBJ1-6; D gene: TRBD1; V gene: TRBV4-3; CDR3 DNA: TGCGCCAGCAGCCTAGGGACAGAGAATTCACCCCTCCACTTT; CDR3 protein: CASSLGTENSPLHF
clone size: .; J gene: TRBJ1-4; D gene: .; V gene: TRBV7-9; CDR3 DNA: TGTGCCAGCAGCACACCGACAGTTAATGAAAAACTGTTTTTT; CDR3 protein: CASSTPTVNEKLFF
clone size: .; J gene: TRBJ1-3; D gene: TRBD1; V gene: TRBV9; CDR3 DNA: TGTGCCAGCAGCGCGACCGGGACAGCCTCCTCTGGAAACACCATATATTTT; CDR3 protein: CASSATGTASSGNTIYF
clone size: .; J gene: TRBJ2-5; D gene: .; V gene: TRBV27; CDR3 DNA: TGTGCCAGCAGTTACAAAGGTGGGGAGACCCAGTACTTC; CDR3 protein: CASSYKGGETQYF
clone size: .; J gene: TRBJ2-3; D gene: TRBD2; V gene: TRBV7-8; CDR3 DNA: TGTGCCAGCAGCCCCATTACTAGCGGGAGAATTCATTTT; CDR3 protein: CASSPITSGRIHF
clone size: .; J gene: TRBJ2-3; D gene: .; V gene: TRBV13; CDR3 DNA: TGTGCCAGCAGTCAGTCCGGGCTAGGTAGCACAGATACGCAGTATTTT; CDR3 protein: CASSQSGLGSTDTQYF
clone size: .; J gene: TRBJ1-2; D gene: .; V gene: TRBV29-1; CDR3 DNA: TGCAGCGTTTACGAGGACGGCTACACCTTC; CDR3 protein: CSVYEDGYTF
clone size: .; J gene: TRBJ1-1; D gene: TRBD1; V gene: TRBV30; CDR3 DNA: TGTGCCTGGAAGGGGGGCAGGGGGACTGAAGCTTTCTTT; CDR3 protein: CAWKGGRGTEAFF
clone size: .; J gene: TRBJ2-3; D gene: TRBD1; V gene: TRBV9; CDR3 DNA: TGTGCCAGCAGCGTAGTCGGGACAGCTGATACGCAGTATTTT; CDR3 protein: CASSVVGTADTQYF
clone size: .; J gene: TRBJ1-1; D gene: .; V gene: TRBV18; CDR3 DNA: TGTGCCAGCTCGCTAAACTCCGGACAGCCTACTGAAGCTTTCTTT; CDR3 protein: CASSLNSGQPTEAFF
clone size: once; J gene: TRBJ2-7; D gene: .; V gene: TRBV29-1; CDR3 DNA: TGCAGCGTTGAAGGGCTAACCTACGAGCAGTACTTC; CDR3 protein: CSVEGLTYEQYF
clone size: .; J gene: TRBJ2-4; D gene: TRBD1; V gene: TRBV7-9; CDR3 DNA: TGTGCCAGCAGCTCCCCCCGACAGGGGGTCAAAAACATTCAGTACTTC; CDR3 protein: CASSSPRQGVKNIQYF
clone size: .; J gene: TRBJ1-4; D gene: .; V gene: TRBV5-6; CDR3 DNA: TGTGCCAGCAGCTTGGGACAGACAACTAATGAAAAACTGTTTTTT; CDR3 protein: CASSLGQTTNEKLFF
clone size: .; J gene: TRBJ1-2; D gene: .; V gene: TRBV9; CDR3 DNA: TGTGCCAGCAGCGCTCAGGGAAACAACTATGGCTACACCTTC; CDR3 protein: CASSAQGNNYGYTF
clone size: .; J gene: TRBJ1-3; D gene: .; V gene: TRBV10-2; CDR3 DNA: TGCGCCAGCAGTGTTTTGGTTGGGGGAAGCTCTGGAAACACCATATATTTT; CDR3 protein: CASSVLVGGSSGNTIYF
clone size: .; J gene: TRBJ1-4; D gene: .; V gene: TRBV4-2; CDR3 DNA: TGTGCCAGCAGCCAAGTCAAGGGCCCAGGGGAAACTAATGAAAAACTGTTTTTT; CDR3 protein: CASSQVKGPGETNEKLFF
clone size: .; J gene: TRBJ2-7; D gene: .; V gene: TRBV11-2; CDR3 DNA: TGTGCCAGCAGCCTGGGAGGCCCGACCGACGAGCAGTACTTC; CDR3 protein: CASSLGGPTDEQYF
clone size: .; J gene: TRBJ1-1; D gene: .; V gene: TRBV6-1; CDR3 DNA: TGTGCCAGCAGTGAAAACGGACTGCTGAACACTGAAGCTTTCTTT; CDR3 protein: CASSENGLLNTEAFF
clone size: .; J gene: TRBJ2-3; D gene: .; V gene: TRBV30; CDR3 DNA: TGTGCCTGGATTGGGGGGTTCGCAGATACGCAGTATTTT; CDR3 protein: CAWIGGFADTQYF
clone size: .; J gene: TRBJ2-2; D gene: .; V gene: TRBV21-1; CDR3 DNA: .; CDR3 protein: CASSKVWGAGTKGAPGELFF
clone size: .; J gene: TRBJ1-2; D gene: .; V gene: TRBV5-4; CDR3 DNA: TGTGCCAGCAGCTCGGGACAAAACTATGGCTACACCTTC; CDR3 protein: CASSSGQNYGYTF
clone size: once; J gene: TRBJ1-2; D gene: .; V gene: TRBV18; CDR3 DNA: TGTGCCAGCTCATATGACGGAACATACTATGGCTACACCTTC; CDR3 protein: CASSYDGTYYGYTF
clone size: .; J gene: TRBJ2-5; D gene: TRBD1; V gene: TRBV12-5; CDR3 DNA: TGTGCTAGTGGTTACAGGGGGCGGGAGACCCAGTACTTC; CDR3 protein: CASGYRGRETQYF
clone size: .; J gene: TRBJ2-6; D gene: TRBD1; V gene: TRBV29-1; CDR3 DNA: TGCAGCGTTGAAAGGGGGACAGGGGTACGAGGGGCCAACGTCCTGACTTTC; CDR3 protein: CSVERGTGVRGANVLTF
clone size: .; J gene: TRBJ1-6; D gene: TRBD1; V gene: TRBV9; CDR3 DNA: TGTGCCAGCAGCAGAACTTCCGGGACAGCAAATTCACCCCTCCACTTT; CDR3 protein: CASSRTSGTANSPLHF
clone size: .; J gene: TRBJ1-1; D gene: TRBD1; V gene: TRBV18; CDR3 DNA: TGTGCCAGCTCACCACCGTCCGGGACAGGGGGCTTGAACACTGAAGCTTTCTTT; CDR3 protein: CASSPPSGTGGLNTEAFF
clone size: .; J gene: TRBJ2-2; D gene: .; V gene: TRBV4-3; CDR3 DNA: TGCGCCAGCAGCCAACAATATCCCCCGAACACCGGGGAGCTGTTTTTT; CDR3 protein: CASSQQYPPNTGELFF
clone size: .; J gene: TRBJ1-6; D gene: TRBD1; V gene: TRBV6-5; CDR3 DNA: TGTGCCAGCAGGACAGGGAGGAATTCACCCCTCCACTTT; CDR3 protein: CASRTGRNSPLHF
clone size: few; J gene: TRBJ2-5; D gene: TRBD2; V gene: TRBV10-3; CDR3 DNA: TGTGCCATCAGTCTAGCGGGAGCCCAAGAGACCCAGTACTTC; CDR3 protein: CAISLAGAQETQYF
clone size: .; J gene: TRBJ2-7; D gene: TRBD2; V gene: TRBV15; CDR3 DNA: TGTGCCACCAGCAGAGATTCCCTAGCGGGAACGTTCTACGAGCAGTACTTC; CDR3 protein: CATSRDSLAGTFYEQYF
clone size: .; J gene: TRBJ2-5; D gene: .; V gene: TRBV18; CDR3 DNA: TGTGCCAGCTCCCGGACAACCTCTAAGGAGACCCAGTACTTC; CDR3 protein: CASSRTTSKETQYF
clone size: .; J gene: TRBJ2-3; D gene: TRBD1; V gene: TRBV18; CDR3 DNA: TGTGCCAGCTCCCTTACAGGGGGCTGGACAGATACGCAGTATTTT; CDR3 protein: CASSLTGGWTDTQYF
clone size: .; J gene: TRBJ2-7; D gene: .; V gene: TRBV7-9; CDR3 DNA: TGTGCCAGCAGCTTAGCCGACGAGCAGTACTTC; CDR3 protein: CASSLADEQYF
clone size: .; J gene: TRBJ2-1; D gene: TRBD1; V gene: TRBV7-2; CDR3 DNA: TGTGCCAGCAGCAGGACAGGGGCCGATGAGCAGTTCTTC; CDR3 protein: CASSRTGADEQFF
clone size: .; J gene: TRBJ1-1; D gene: .; V gene: TRBV6-5; CDR3 DNA: TGTGCCAGCAGTAGGGGGGGGTCTGAAGCTTTCTTT; CDR3 protein: CASSRGGSEAFF
clone size: .; J gene: TRBJ2-7; D gene: .; V gene: TRBV7-2; CDR3 DNA: TGTGCCAGCAGCTTAAGGGGGACACCGTCCTACGAGCAGTACTTC; CDR3 protein: CASSLRGTPSYEQYF
clone size: .; J gene: TRBJ2-7; D gene: .; V gene: TRBV6-5; CDR3 DNA: TGTGCCAGCAGTTATCAGGGGTACGAGCAGTACTTC; CDR3 protein: CASSYQGYEQYF
clone size: .; J gene: TRBJ2-7; D gene: TRBD2; V gene: TRBV7-9; CDR3 DNA: TGTGCCAGCAGCTTAGCCGCGGGACTAGCGGATTACGAGCAGTACTTC; CDR3 protein: CASSLAAGLADYEQYF